Shown below are 3 T cell receptor beta chains from a single sample sequenced in a study of blood T cell repertoires in COVID-19. Sequencing used immunoSEQ multiplex PCR; TCRdb keeps in-frame clones, though not all of them. The sample lists a few hundred thousand clones, around four fifths occurring once. Material for sequencing was peripheral blood. The source is a woman aged 45-65 years with active or convalescent COVID-19.

In nucleotides, the CDR3 is TGTGCCAGCAGTTCAGGGGCGAAGGGTATGCGGACTGAAGCTTTCTTT. Translated, it gives CASSSGAKGMRTEAFF. V usage is TRBV28 and J usage is TRBJ1-1, with D perhaps TRBD1 (6 bases). The CDR3 is made up of 16 amino acids. Germline assignment: CDR1 MDHEN and CDR2 SYDVKM. The V gene lost 4 bases and the J gene lost 5 bases, with 20 bases spanning the gap.

The CDR3 bases are TGTGCCAGCAGTCTAACTGTGGGGGCGGGAGGGCCGGTTGGTGAGCAGTTCTTC. This codes for CASSLTVGAGGPVGEQFF. V is TRBV27 and J is TRBJ2-1; 9 bases fit TRBD2. With V trimmed by 5 bases and J by 9 bases, 20 bases remained unmatched. The germline V gene has CDR1 MNHEY and CDR2 SMNVEV (reference sequence). The CDR3 is made up of 18 amino acids.

The chain employs TRBV4-2 and TRBJ2-7; 8 bases are a match to TRBD1. The J segment lost 7 bases and the V segment lost 2 bases, leaving 10 bases of the junction unmatched. This CDR3 is built from 15 residues. Germline CDR1 and CDR2: LGHNA and YNFKEQ. The CDR3 nucleotides read TGTGCCAGCAGCCAAACCGGGACAGGTAGTTCGGAGCAGTACTTC. It encodes CASSQTGTGSSEQYF.